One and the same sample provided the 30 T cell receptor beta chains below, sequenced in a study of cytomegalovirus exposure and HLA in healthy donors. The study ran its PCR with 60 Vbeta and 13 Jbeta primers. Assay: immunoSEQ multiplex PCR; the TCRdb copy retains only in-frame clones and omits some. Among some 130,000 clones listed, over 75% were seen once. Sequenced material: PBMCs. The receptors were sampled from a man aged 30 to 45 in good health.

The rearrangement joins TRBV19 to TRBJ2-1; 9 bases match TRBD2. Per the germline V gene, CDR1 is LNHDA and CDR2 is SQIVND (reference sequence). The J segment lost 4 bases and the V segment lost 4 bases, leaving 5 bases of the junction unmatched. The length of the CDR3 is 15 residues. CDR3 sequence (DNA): TGTGCCAGTAGTAGAGCGGGAGGCCCATACAATGAGCAGTTCTTC. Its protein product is CASSRAGGPYNEQFF.

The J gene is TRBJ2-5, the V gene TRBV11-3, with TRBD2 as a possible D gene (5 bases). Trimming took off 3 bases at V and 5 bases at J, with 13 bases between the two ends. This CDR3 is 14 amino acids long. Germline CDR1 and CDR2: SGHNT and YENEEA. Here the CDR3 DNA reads TGTGCCAGCAGCTTCGAGGGAGACATGGAGACCCAGTACTTC. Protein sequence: CASSFEGDMETQYF. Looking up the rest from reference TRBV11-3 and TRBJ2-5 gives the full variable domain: EAGVVQSPRYKIIEKKQPVAFWCNPISGHNTLYWYLQNLGQGPELLIRYENEEAVDDSQLPKDRFSAERLKGVDSTLKIQPAELGDSAVYLCASSFEGDMETQYFGPGTRLLVL.

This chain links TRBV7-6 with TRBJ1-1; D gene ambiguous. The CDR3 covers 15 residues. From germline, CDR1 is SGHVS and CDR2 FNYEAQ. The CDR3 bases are TGTCCTGCGGTGGCAGAAAATTTCTGGAGCACTGAAGCTTTCTTT. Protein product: CPAVAENFWSTEAFF.

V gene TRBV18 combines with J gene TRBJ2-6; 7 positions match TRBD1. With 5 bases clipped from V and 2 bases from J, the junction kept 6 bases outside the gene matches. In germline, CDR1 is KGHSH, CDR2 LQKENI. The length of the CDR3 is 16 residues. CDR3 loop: CASSDRVAAGANVLTF. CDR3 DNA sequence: TGTGCCAGCTCAGACAGGGTAGCTGCTGGGGCCAACGTCCTGACTTTC. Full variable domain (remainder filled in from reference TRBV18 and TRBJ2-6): NAGVMQNPRHLVRRRGQEARLRCSPMKGHSHVYWYRQLPEEGLKFMVYLQKENIIDESGMPKERFSAEFPKEGPSILRIQQVVRGDSAAYFCASSDRVAAGANVLTFGAGSRLTVL.

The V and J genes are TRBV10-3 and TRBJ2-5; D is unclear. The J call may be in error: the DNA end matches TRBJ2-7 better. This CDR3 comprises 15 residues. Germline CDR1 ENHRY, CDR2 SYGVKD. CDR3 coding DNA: TGTGCCATCAGTGAGGGGTCGGCGGTTGGCGTCGAGCAGTACTTC. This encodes CAISEGSAVGVEQYF.

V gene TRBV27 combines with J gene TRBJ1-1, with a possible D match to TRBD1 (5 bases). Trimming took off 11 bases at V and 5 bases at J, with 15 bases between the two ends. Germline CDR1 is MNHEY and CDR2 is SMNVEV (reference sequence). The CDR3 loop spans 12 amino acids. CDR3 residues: CASFGAWTEAFF. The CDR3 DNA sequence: TGTGCCTCCTTTGGGGCTTGGACTGAAGCTTTCTTT.

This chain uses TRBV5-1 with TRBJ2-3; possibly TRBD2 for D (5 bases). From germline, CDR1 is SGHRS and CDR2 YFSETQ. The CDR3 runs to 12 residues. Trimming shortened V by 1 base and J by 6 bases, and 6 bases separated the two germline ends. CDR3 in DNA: TGCGCCAGCAGCTTGCGGAGGGATACGCAGTATTTT. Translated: CASSLRRDTQYF.

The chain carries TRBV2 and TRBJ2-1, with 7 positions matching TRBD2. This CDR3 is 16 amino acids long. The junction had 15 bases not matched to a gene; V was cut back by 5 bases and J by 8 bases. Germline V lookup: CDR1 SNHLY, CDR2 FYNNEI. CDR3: CASSKVRGGSFDEQFF. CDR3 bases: TGTGCCAGCAGTAAGGTCCGGGGCGGGAGTTTCGATGAGCAGTTCTTC.

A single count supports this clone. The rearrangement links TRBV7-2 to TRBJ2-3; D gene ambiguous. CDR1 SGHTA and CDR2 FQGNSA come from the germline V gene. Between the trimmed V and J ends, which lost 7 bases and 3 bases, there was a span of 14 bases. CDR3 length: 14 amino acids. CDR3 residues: CASNAIIATDTQYF. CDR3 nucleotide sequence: TGTGCCAGCAACGCAATCATAGCTACAGATACGCAGTATTTT.

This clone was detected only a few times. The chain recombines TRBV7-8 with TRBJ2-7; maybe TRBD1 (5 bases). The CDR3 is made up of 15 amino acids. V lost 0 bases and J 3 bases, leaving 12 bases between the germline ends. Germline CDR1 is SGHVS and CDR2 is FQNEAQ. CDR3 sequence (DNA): TGTGCCAGCAGCTTAGCTGAGACAGCCAACTACGAGCAGTACTTC. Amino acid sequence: CASSLAETANYEQYF.

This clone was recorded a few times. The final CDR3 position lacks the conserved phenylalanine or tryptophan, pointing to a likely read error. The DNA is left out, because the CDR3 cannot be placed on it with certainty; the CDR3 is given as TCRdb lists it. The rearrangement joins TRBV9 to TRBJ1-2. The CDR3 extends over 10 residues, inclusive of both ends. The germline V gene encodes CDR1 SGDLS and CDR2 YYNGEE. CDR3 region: CASPVGRRSS.

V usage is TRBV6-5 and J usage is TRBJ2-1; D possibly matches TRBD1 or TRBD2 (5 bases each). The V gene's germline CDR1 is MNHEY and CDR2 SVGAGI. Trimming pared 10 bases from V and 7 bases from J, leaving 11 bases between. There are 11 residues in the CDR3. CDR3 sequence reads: CATREWNEQFF. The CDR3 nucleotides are TGTGCCACCAGGGAGTGGAATGAGCAGTTCTTC.

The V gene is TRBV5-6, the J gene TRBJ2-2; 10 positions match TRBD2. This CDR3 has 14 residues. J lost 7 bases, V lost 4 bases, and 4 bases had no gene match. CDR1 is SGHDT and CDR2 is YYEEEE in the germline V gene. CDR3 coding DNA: TGTGCCAGCAGCACCGGACTAGCGGTCGGGGAGCTGTTTTTT. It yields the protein CASSTGLAVGELFF. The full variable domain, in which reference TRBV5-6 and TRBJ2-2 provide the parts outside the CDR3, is DAGVTQSPTHLIKTRGQQVTLRCSPKSGHDTVSWYQQALGQGPQFIFQYYEEEERQRGNFPDRFSGHQFPNYSSELNVNALLLGDSALYLCASSTGLAVGELFFGEGSRLTVL.

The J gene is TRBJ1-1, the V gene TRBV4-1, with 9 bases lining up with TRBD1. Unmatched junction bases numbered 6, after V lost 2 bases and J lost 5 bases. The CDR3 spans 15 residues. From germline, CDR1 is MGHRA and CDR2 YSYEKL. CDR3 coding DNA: TGCGCCAGCAGCCAAACCCCGGGGACAGGGACTGAAGCTTTCTTT. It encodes CASSQTPGTGTEAFF.

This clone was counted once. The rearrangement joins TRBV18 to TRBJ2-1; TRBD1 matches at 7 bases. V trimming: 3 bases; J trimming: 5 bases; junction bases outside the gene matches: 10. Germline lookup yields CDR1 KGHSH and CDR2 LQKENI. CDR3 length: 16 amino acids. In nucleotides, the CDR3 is TGTGCCAGCTCACCCCAAGACAGGGTCGTCGACAATGAGCAGTTCTTC. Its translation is CASSPQDRVVDNEQFF.

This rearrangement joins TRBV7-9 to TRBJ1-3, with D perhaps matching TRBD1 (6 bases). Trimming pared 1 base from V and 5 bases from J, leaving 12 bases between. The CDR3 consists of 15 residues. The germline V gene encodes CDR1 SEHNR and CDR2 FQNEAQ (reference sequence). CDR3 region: CASSLGWTARNTIYF. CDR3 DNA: TGTGCCAGCAGCTTAGGGTGGACAGCTCGAAACACCATATATTTT.

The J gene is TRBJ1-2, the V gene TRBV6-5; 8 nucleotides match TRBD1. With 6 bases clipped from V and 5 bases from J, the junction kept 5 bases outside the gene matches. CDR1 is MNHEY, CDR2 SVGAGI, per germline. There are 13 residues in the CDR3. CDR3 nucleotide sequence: TGTGCCAGCAGCCTTGACAGGGGTTATGGCTACACCTTC. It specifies CASSLDRGYGYTF.

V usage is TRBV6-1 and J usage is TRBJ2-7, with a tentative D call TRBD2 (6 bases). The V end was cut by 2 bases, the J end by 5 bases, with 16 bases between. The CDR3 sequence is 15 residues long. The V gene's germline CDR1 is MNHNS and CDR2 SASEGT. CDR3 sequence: CASSEKAGRRDEQYF. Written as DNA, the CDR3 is TGTGCCAGCAGTGAAAAGGCGGGACGCCGGGACGAGCAGTACTTC.

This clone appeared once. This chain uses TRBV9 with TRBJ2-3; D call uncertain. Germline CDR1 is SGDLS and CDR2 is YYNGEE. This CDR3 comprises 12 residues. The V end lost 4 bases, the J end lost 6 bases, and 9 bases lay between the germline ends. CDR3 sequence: CASSPNSDTQYF. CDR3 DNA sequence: TGTGCCAGCAGCCCAAACTCGGATACGCAGTATTTT. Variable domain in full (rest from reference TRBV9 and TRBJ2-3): DSGVTQTPKHLITATGQRVTLRCSPRSGDLSVYWYQQSLDQGLQFLIQYYNGEERAKGNILERFSAQQFPDLHSELNLSSLELGDSALYFCASSPNSDTQYFGPGTRLTVL.

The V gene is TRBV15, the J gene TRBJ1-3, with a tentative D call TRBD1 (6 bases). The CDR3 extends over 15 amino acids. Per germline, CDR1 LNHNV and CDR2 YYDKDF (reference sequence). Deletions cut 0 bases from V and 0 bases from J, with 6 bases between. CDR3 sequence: CATSRDRGSGNTIYF. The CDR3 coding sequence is TGTGCCACCAGCAGAGACAGGGGCTCTGGAAACACCATATATTTT.

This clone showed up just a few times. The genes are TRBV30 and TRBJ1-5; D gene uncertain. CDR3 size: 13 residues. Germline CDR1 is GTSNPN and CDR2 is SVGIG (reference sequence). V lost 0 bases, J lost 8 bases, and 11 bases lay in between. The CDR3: CAWSVQRMEPQHF. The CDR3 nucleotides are TGTGCCTGGAGTGTACAGCGGATGGAGCCCCAGCATTTT.

Here the CDR3 reads CASGTGAYQANYGYTF. The CDR3, as DNA: TGTGCCAGCGGGACAGGGGCCTACCAAGCTAACTATGGCTACACCTTC. The chain is built from TRBV28 and TRBJ1-2; 10 bases line up with TRBD1. The J segment lost 0 bases and the V segment lost 8 bases, leaving 9 bases of the junction unmatched. The CDR3 is made up of 16 amino acids. Germline-derived CDR1 and CDR2 are MDHEN and SYDVKM.

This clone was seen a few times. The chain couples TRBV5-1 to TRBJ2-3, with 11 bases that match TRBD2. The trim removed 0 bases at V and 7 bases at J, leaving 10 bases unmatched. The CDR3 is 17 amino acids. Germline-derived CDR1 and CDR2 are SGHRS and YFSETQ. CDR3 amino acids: CASSLDGGLAGGNTQYF. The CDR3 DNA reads TGCGCCAGCAGCTTGGATGGGGGGCTAGCGGGAGGCAATACGCAGTATTTT.

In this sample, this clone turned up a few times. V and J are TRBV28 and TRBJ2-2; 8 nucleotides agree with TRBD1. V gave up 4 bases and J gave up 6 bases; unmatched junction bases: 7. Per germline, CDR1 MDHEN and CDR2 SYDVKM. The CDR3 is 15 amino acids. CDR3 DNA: TGTGCCAGCAGTTCGACAGGGGTAGGGTCCGGGGAGCTGTTTTTT. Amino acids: CASSSTGVGSGELFF.

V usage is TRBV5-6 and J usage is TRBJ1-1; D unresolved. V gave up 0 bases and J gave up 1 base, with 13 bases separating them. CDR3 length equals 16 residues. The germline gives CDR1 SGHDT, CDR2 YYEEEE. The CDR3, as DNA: TGTGCCAGCAGCTTGGTGGCACCCTCTCAGAACACTGAAGCTTTCTTT. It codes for CASSLVAPSQNTEAFF.

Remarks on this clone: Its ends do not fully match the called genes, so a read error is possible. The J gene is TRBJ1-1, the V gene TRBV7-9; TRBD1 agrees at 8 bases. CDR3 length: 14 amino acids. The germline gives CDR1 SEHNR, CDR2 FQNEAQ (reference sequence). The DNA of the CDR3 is TGTTCCAGCAGCTTCACACAGGGGGGCACTGAAGCTTTCTTT. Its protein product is CSSSFTQGGTEAFF.

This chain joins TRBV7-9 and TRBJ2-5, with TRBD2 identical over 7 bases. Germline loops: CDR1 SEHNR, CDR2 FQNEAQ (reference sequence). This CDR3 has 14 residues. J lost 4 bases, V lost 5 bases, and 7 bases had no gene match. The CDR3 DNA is TGTGCCAGCAGCCCACCGGGAGGCCGAGAGACCCAGTACTTC. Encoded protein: CASSPPGGRETQYF.

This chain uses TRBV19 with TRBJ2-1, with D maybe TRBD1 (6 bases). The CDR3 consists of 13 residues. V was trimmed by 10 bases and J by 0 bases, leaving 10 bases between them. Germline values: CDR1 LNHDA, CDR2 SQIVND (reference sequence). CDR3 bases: TGTGCCACGGGACACTACTCCTACAATGAGCAGTTCTTC. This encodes CATGHYSYNEQFF.

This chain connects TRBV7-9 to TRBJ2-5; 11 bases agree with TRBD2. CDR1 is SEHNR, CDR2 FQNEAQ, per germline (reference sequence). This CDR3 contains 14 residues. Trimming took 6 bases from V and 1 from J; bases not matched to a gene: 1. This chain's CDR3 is CASRGTSGQETQYF. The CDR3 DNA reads TGTGCCAGCAGAGGGACTAGCGGCCAAGAGACCCAGTACTTC.

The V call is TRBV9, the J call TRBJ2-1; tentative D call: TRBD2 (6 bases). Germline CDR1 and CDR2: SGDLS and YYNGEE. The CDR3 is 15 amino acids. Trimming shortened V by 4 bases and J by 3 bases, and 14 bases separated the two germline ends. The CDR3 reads CASSPPGRIYNEQFF. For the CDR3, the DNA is TGTGCCAGCAGCCCCCCAGGGAGGATCTACAATGAGCAGTTCTTC.